The clone carrying this TCR beta chain was seen repeatedly, ten times or more. Time point specified: newly diagnosed GD, antithyroid drugs for less than 3 months. After RNA was extracted from PBMCs, the TCR library was made from it. This record comes from a study of regulatory T cells in long-lasting Graves disease. The TCR beta library used iRepertoire HTBI primers with Arm-PCR amplification of CDR3. TCRdb analysed the multiplex PCR reads with MiXCR anew, one entry per CDR3 protein. The sample yields over 300,000 distinct CDR3 sequences, less than 20% seen once. V shed 4 bases and J 8 bases; nucleotides not matched to a gene: 11. This CDR3 spans 17 amino acids. Germline CDR1 and CDR2: MNHNS and SASEGT.

This sequence originates from a female donor with Graves disease. This specimen consisted of peripheral blood mononuclear cells (PBMCs), obtained at new diagnosis, from a patient treated with antithyroid drugs. The V and J genes are TRBV6-1 and TRBJ2-1, with 13 bases fitting TRBD2. The CDR3 DNA reads TGTGCCAGCAGTGGGACTAGCGGGAGCCTCTTTCCGGATGAGCAGTTCTTC. This gives the protein CASSGTSGSLFPDEQFF.